The 29 T cell receptor beta chains below come from one sample, sequenced in a study of cytomegalovirus exposure and HLA in healthy donors. Researchers ran the PCR with 60 Vbeta and 13 Jbeta primers. The repertoire was sequenced with immunoSEQ multiplex PCR; TCRdb's copy has only in-frame clones and lacks some. Here the sample spans hundreds of thousands of clones, over 60% being singletons. Sequenced material: PBMCs. The receptors derive from a man between 18 and 29 years old in good health and CMV-seronegative.

This clone showed up just a few times. The chain links TRBV5-1 to TRBJ2-1, with D maybe TRBD1 (5 bases). CDR3 length: 15 amino acids. Trimming shortened V by 0 bases and J by 3 bases, and 10 bases separated the two germline ends. Per the germline V gene, CDR1 is SGHRS and CDR2 is YFSETQ. The CDR3 loop reads CASSLVGDSYNEQFF. CDR3 nucleotides: TGCGCCAGCAGCTTGGTAGGTGACAGCTACAATGAGCAGTTCTTC.

The gene calls are TRBV28 and TRBJ2-5; D is undetermined. Germline CDR1 reads MDHEN; CDR2 reads SYDVKM. Trimming cost V 4 bases and J 3 bases, with 6 bases left between them. There are 12 residues in the CDR3. CDR3 in amino acids: CASSSGKETQYF. The CDR3 bases are TGTGCCAGCAGTTCGGGTAAAGAGACCCAGTACTTC. The whole variable domain, filled in from reference TRBV28 and TRBJ2-5, reads DVKVTQSSRYLVKRTGEKVFLECVQDMDHENMFWYRQDPGLGLRLIYFSYDVKMKEKGDIPEGYSVSREKKERFSLILESASTNQTSMYLCASSSGKETQYFGPGTRLLVL.

The chain recombines TRBV19 with TRBJ2-1; 8 positions match TRBD2. The trim removed 5 bases at V and 9 bases at J, leaving 9 bases unmatched. CDR1 is LNHDA, CDR2 SQIVND, per germline (reference sequence). This CDR3 is 14 amino acids long. The CDR3 nucleotides are TGTGCCAGTAGTGCCGGGAGGGCCGTAAGTGAGCAGTTCTTC. Protein: CASSAGRAVSEQFF.

The gene calls are TRBV9 and TRBJ1-1; weak D call: TRBD1 (5 bases). With 0 bases removed from V and 5 bases from J, the gap between germline ends came to 14 bases. The CDR3 spans 15 residues. Germline V gene sequence: CDR1 SGDLS, CDR2 YYNGEE. CDR3 residues: CASSVEGMGGTEAFF. As DNA, the CDR3 is TGTGCCAGCAGCGTAGAGGGGATGGGTGGTACTGAAGCTTTCTTT. The entire variable domain, with the rest obtained from reference TRBV9 and TRBJ1-1, is as follows: DSGVTQTPKHLITATGQRVTLRCSPRSGDLSVYWYQQSLDQGLQFLIQYYNGEERAKGNILERFSAQQFPDLHSELNLSSLELGDSALYFCASSVEGMGGTEAFFGQGTRLTVV.

The CDR3 DNA reads TGCGCCAGCAGCTTGAGGGACAGTAATAATTCACCCCTCCACTTT. This sequence encodes CASSLRDSNNSPLHF. The chain carries TRBV5-1 and TRBJ1-6; 7 nucleotides line up with TRBD1. This CDR3 has 15 residues. The V gene end was trimmed by 1 base and the J gene end by 5 bases; junction bases not matched to a gene: 3. Germline CDR1 SGHRS, CDR2 YFSETQ.

There are a few counts of this clone. V usage is TRBV19 and J usage is TRBJ2-3, with 12 bases lining up with TRBD2. V lost 8 bases to trimming and J lost 3 bases; unmatched junction nucleotides: 0. This CDR3 region has 13 residues. Germline values: CDR1 LNHDA, CDR2 SQIVND (reference sequence). Here the CDR3 reads CASGLAGTDTQYF. The CDR3 DNA reads TGTGCCAGTGGACTAGCGGGAACAGATACGCAGTATTTT.

The chain employs TRBV5-1 and TRBJ1-1; the match to TRBD1 covers 9 bases. The CDR3 contains 14 residues. V lost 4 bases and J lost 6; bases outside the gene matches: 7. Germline V gene sequence: CDR1 SGHRS, CDR2 YFSETQ. The CDR3 sequence: CASSARTGEAEAFF. CDR3 DNA: TGCGCCAGCAGCGCCCGGACAGGGGAGGCTGAAGCTTTCTTT.

The chain is built from TRBV7-9 and TRBJ2-7, with 14 nucleotides matching TRBD2. V trimming: 4 bases; J trimming: 6 bases; junction bases outside the gene matches: 8. Germline loops: CDR1 SEHNR, CDR2 FQNEAQ (reference sequence). This CDR3 has 16 residues. In DNA, the CDR3 is TGTGCCAGCAGCTCACCGACTAGCGGGAGGGCCTGCGAGCAGTACTTC. Its translation: CASSSPTSGRACEQYF.

The chain employs TRBV10-3 and TRBJ2-2, with 12 positions matching TRBD1. The CDR3 is made up of 15 amino acids. V dropped 7 bases and J dropped 4; count of bases not matched to a gene: 4. CDR1 and CDR2 (germline): ENHRY, SYGVKD. The CDR3: CAIKGGQGATGELFF. The CDR3 DNA is TGTGCCATCAAGGGGGGACAGGGGGCCACCGGGGAGCTGTTTTTT.

The rearrangement joins TRBV2 to TRBJ2-5; 7 bases align to TRBD1. CDR1 SNHLY and CDR2 FYNNEI come from the germline V gene. The junction had 3 bases not matched to a gene; V was cut back by 6 bases and J by 2 bases. The CDR3 is 13 residues long. CDR3 nucleotide sequence: TGTGCCAGCAGAGGGACAGTACAAGAGACCCAGTACTTC. It is translated as CASRGTVQETQYF.

The J gene is TRBJ1-2, the V gene TRBV27; tentative D call: TRBD1 (6 bases). V gave up 5 bases and J gave up 3 bases, with 16 bases separating them. Germline V gene lookup returns CDR1 MNHEY and CDR2 SMNVEV (reference sequence). The CDR3 loop spans 15 amino acids. For the CDR3, the DNA is TGTGCCAGCAGTCCACACAGGGTTACGGACTATGGCTACACCTTC. Translated, it gives CASSPHRVTDYGYTF.

The gene calls are TRBV11-2 and TRBJ2-7, with 8 positions matching TRBD2. Germline V gene sequence: CDR1 SGHAT, CDR2 FQNNGV. This CDR3 has 14 residues. Trimming at V came to 5 bases and at J to 2 bases, leaving 5 bases not matched to a gene. Here the CDR3 DNA reads TGTGCCAGCAGCCTTACTAGCGGCGCCTACGAGCAGTACTTC. Translating it yields CASSLTSGAYEQYF.

The table lists this clone with a few counts. The chain combines TRBV6-5 with TRBJ1-2; 7 bases align to TRBD1. The CDR3 is 14 amino acids. Germline lookup yields CDR1 MNHEY and CDR2 SVGAGI. Unmatched junction bases numbered 4, after V lost 2 bases and J lost 4 bases. The CDR3 DNA is TGTGCCAGCAGTTACGGACAGGCGACCTATGGCTACACCTTC. This gives the protein CASSYGQATYGYTF.

The chain couples TRBV6-1 to TRBJ1-5; tentative D call: TRBD1 (6 bases). There are 15 residues in the CDR3. Germline V gene data show CDR1 as MNHNS and CDR2 as SASEGT. V lost 3 bases, J lost 6 bases, and 15 bases lay in between. The CDR3 DNA is TGTGCCAGCAGTGATCAGGGGTTAATAAGTCAGCCCCAGCATTTT. Amino acid sequence: CASSDQGLISQPQHF.

This chain uses TRBV5-1 with TRBJ2-3; maybe TRBD1 (5 bases). V lost 1 base to trimming and J lost 0 bases, with 12 bases between them. CDR3 size: 16 residues. Germline CDR1 reads SGHRS; CDR2 reads YFSETQ. For the CDR3, the DNA is TGCGCCAGCAGCTTGCAGGGTACCCTTAGCACAGATACGCAGTATTTT. Amino acids: CASSLQGTLSTDTQYF.

This chain links TRBV4-1 with TRBJ2-1; 15 nucleotides line up with TRBD2. The V gene end was trimmed by 4 bases and the J gene end by 1 base; junction bases not matched to a gene: 2. Looked up from germline, CDR1 is MGHRA and CDR2 is YSYEKL. The CDR3 runs to 17 residues. The CDR3 DNA follows: TGCGCCAGCAGCCCGGGACTAGCGGGGGGATCCTACAATGAGCAGTTCTTC. Residues: CASSPGLAGGSYNEQFF.

This clone was seen only a few times. The rearrangement joins TRBV7-8 to TRBJ1-2; TRBD1 matches 7 bases. V shed 3 bases and J 7 bases; nucleotides not matched to a gene: 2. The CDR3 has 12 residues. Germline CDR1 reads SGHVS; CDR2 reads FQNEAQ. In DNA, the CDR3 is TGTGCCAGCAGCTTTAGGGACAGTGGCTACACCTTC. It translates to CASSFRDSGYTF.

This chain connects TRBV18 to TRBJ2-5; TRBD2 matches at 14 bases. The CDR3 extends over 15 amino acids. The V gene end was trimmed by 2 bases and the J gene end by 4 bases; junction bases not matched to a gene: 0. CDR1 is KGHSH and CDR2 is LQKENI in the germline V gene. The CDR3 DNA reads TGTGCCAGCTCACCAGGACTAGCGGGAGGAGAGACCCAGTACTTC. This encodes CASSPGLAGGETQYF.

V and J are TRBV19 and TRBJ2-7; 7 bases agree with TRBD2. Per germline, CDR1 LNHDA and CDR2 SQIVND (reference sequence). The CDR3 has 15 amino acids. The V segment lost 4 bases and the J segment 3 bases; nucleotides outside the gene matches: 9. The CDR3 spells CASSKRGGVDYEQYF. The DNA for the CDR3 is TGTGCCAGTAGTAAGAGGGGAGGGGTGGACTACGAGCAGTACTTC.

V usage is TRBV6-1 and J usage is TRBJ2-4, with 8 bases identical to TRBD2. Germline V lookup: CDR1 MNHNS, CDR2 SASEGT. This CDR3 spans 11 amino acids. Trimming at V came to 6 bases and at J to 8 bases, leaving 0 bases not matched to a gene. CDR3 in amino acids: CASSGGDIQYF. The CDR3 DNA sequence: TGTGCCAGCAGCGGGGGGGACATTCAGTACTTC.

The chain uses TRBV6-5 and TRBJ2-5; 10 bases align to TRBD2. The CDR3 loop spans 15 amino acids. Unmatched junction bases numbered 10, after V lost 7 bases and J lost 5 bases. The germline CDR1 and CDR2 sequences are MNHEY and SVGAGI. The CDR3 loop is CASTRAGGPTETQYF. In nucleotides, the CDR3 is TGTGCCAGCACCAGAGCGGGAGGGCCTACGGAGACCCAGTACTTC.

CDR3 sequence (DNA): TGTGCCAGCAGTGAAGGGAGAATCGGTTCGGGTAGCAATCAGCCCCAGCATTTT. Translated: CASSEGRIGSGSNQPQHF. The gene calls are TRBV2 and TRBJ1-5; D ambiguous. The CDR3 has 18 amino acids. Per the germline V gene, CDR1 is SNHLY and CDR2 is FYNNEI. The V gene lost 1 base and the J gene lost 0 bases, with 16 bases spanning the gap.

This chain uses TRBV27 with TRBJ2-1; 9 bases map to TRBD2. The CDR3 is 14 amino acids. Germline V gives CDR1 MNHEY, CDR2 SMNVEV (reference sequence). The V segment lost 11 bases and the J segment 0 bases; nucleotides outside the gene matches: 5. CDR3 region: CAAASGVSYNEQFF. CDR3 DNA sequence: TGTGCCGCGGCTAGCGGGGTCTCCTACAATGAGCAGTTCTTC.

The table lists this clone with a few counts. The V gene is TRBV15, the J gene TRBJ2-1; TRBD2 matches at 7 bases. The CDR3 spans 14 residues. With V trimmed by 1 base and J by 4 bases, 1 base remained unmatched. CDR1 LNHNV and CDR2 YYDKDF come from the germline V gene (reference sequence). This CDR3 is CATSRGGGYNEQFF. The CDR3 nucleotides are TGTGCCACCAGCAGAGGCGGGGGATACAATGAGCAGTTCTTC. Together with reference TRBV15 and TRBJ2-1, the CDR3 gives the full variable domain: DAMVIQNPRYQVTQFGKPVTLSCSQTLNHNVMYWYQQKSSQAPKLLFHYYDKDFNNEADTPDNFQSRRPNTSFCFLDIRSPGLGDTAMYLCATSRGGGYNEQFFGPGTRLTVL.

V and J are TRBV7-2 and TRBJ2-1, with TRBD2 matching 12 bases. The CDR3 consists of 15 residues. Per germline, CDR1 SGHTA and CDR2 FQGNSA. V lost 2 bases and J lost 4; bases outside the gene matches: 0. CDR3 sequence reads: CASSLLAGGYNEQFF. CDR3 DNA: TGTGCCAGCAGCTTACTAGCGGGAGGGTACAATGAGCAGTTCTTC.

This chain links TRBV19 with TRBJ2-4, with D maybe TRBD1 (5 bases). V was clipped by 2 bases and J by 6 bases, with 8 bases between them. The CDR3 has 13 amino acids. Germline V gives CDR1 LNHDA, CDR2 SQIVND (reference sequence). This CDR3 is CASSITGGNIQYF. The CDR3, as DNA: TGTGCCAGTAGTATAACAGGCGGAAACATTCAGTACTTC.

The chain has TRBV19 and TRBJ1-2, with 9 bases lining up with TRBD1. The CDR3 extends over 14 amino acids. V was pared by 7 bases and J by 9 bases, with 12 bases of the junction left unmatched. The germline V gene encodes CDR1 LNHDA and CDR2 SQIVND (reference sequence). The CDR3, as DNA: TGTGCCAGTATTAAGGACAGGGGTGGCCTATGCTACACCTTC. Residues: CASIKDRGGLCYTF.

The V call is TRBV7-2, the J call TRBJ1-4, with no clear D. The CDR3 has 15 amino acids. Germline lookup yields CDR1 SGHTA and CDR2 FQGNSA. Trimming shortened V by 1 base and J by 0 bases, and 6 bases separated the two germline ends. The CDR3 nucleotides read TGTGCCAGCAGCTTAGTGGCAGCAACTAATGAAAAACTGTTTTTT. Residues: CASSLVAATNEKLFF.

In this sample, this clone turned up a few times. The J gene is TRBJ2-3, the V gene TRBV15, with a possible D match to TRBD2 (5 bases). Trimming stripped 0 bases from V and 4 bases from J, with 8 bases between. Per germline, CDR1 LNHNV and CDR2 YYDKDF (reference sequence). This CDR3 comprises 14 residues. The CDR3 sequence: CATSRDGSPDTQYF. CDR3 in DNA: TGTGCCACCAGCAGAGATGGGAGCCCAGATACGCAGTATTTT. Supplemented by reference TRBV15 and TRBJ2-3, the full variable domain reads DAMVIQNPRYQVTQFGKPVTLSCSQTLNHNVMYWYQQKSSQAPKLLFHYYDKDFNNEADTPDNFQSRRPNTSFCFLDIRSPGLGDTAMYLCATSRDGSPDTQYFGPGTRLTVL.